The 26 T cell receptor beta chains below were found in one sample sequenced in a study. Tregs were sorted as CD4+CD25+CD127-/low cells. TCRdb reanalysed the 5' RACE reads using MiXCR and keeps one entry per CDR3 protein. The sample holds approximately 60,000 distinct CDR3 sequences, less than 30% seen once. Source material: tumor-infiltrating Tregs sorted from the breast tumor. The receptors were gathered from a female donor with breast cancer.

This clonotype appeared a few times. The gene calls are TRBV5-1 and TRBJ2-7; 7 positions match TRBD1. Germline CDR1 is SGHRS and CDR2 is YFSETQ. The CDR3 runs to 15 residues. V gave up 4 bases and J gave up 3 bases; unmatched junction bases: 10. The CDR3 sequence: CASSESGTELYEQYF. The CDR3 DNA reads TGCGCCAGCAGCGAATCCGGGACAGAGCTCTACGAGCAGTACTTC.

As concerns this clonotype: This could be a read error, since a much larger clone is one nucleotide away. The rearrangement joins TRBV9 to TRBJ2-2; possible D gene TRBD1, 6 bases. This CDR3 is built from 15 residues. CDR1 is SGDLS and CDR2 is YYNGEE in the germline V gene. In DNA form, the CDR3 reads TGTGCCGGCAGCGTAGACCAGGGGTACACCGGGGAGCTGTTTTTT. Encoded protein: CAGSVDQGYTGELFF.

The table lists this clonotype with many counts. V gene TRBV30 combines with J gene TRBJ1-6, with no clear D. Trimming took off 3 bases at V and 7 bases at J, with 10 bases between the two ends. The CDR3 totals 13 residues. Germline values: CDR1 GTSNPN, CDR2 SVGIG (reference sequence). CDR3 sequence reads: CAWSPAGNSPLHF. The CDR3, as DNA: TGTGCCTGGAGCCCCGCCGGGAATTCACCCCTCCACTTT.

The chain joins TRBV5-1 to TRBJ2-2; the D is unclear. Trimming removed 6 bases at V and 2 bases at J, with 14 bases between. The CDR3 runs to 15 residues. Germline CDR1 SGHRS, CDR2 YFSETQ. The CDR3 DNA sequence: TGCGCCAGCAAACCGCCAGCCTTTAACACCGGGGAGCTGTTTTTT. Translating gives CASKPPAFNTGELFF.

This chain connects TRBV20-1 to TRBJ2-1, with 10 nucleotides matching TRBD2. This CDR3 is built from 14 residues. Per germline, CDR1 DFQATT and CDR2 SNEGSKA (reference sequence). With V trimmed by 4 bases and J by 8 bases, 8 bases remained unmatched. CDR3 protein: CSATYSGRLDEQFF. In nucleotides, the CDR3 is TGCAGTGCTACCTATAGCGGGAGGTTAGATGAGCAGTTCTTC.

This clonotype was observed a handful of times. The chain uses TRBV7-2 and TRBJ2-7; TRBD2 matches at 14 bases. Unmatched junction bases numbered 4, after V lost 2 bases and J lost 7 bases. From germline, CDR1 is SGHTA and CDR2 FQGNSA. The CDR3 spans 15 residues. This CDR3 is CASSLQGLAGAEQYF. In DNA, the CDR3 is TGTGCCAGCAGCTTACAGGGACTAGCGGGAGCTGAGCAGTACTTC.

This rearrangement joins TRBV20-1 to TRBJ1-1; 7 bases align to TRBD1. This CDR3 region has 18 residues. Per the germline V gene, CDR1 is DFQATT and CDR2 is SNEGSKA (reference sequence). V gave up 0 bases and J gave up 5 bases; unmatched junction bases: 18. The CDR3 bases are TGCAGTGCTAGAGATTCAGGGAACCAACAGGGGAGGTGGACTGAAGCTTTCTTT. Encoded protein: CSARDSGNQQGRWTEAFF.

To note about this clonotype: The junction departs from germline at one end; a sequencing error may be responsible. The CDR3 nucleotides are TGTGCCGGCAGTCGGCTAGCGGGTGACACCGGGGAGCTGTTTTTT. It codes for CAGSRLAGDTGELFF. V usage is TRBV2 and J usage is TRBJ2-2; TRBD2 agrees at 8 bases. In germline, CDR1 is SNHLY, CDR2 FYNNEI. CDR3 length: 15 amino acids.

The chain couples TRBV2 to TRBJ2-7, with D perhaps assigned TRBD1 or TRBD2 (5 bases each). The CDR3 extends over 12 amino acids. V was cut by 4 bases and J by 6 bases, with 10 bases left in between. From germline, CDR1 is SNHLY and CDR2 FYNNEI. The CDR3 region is CASSGGSSEQYF. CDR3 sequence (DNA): TGTGCCAGCAGTGGGGGGTCATCCGAGCAGTACTTC.

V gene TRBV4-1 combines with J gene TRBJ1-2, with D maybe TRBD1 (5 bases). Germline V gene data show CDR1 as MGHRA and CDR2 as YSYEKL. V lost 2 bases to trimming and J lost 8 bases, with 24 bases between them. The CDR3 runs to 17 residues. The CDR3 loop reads CASSQSRTGADFNGYTF. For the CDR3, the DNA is TGCGCCAGCAGCCAATCTCGTACCGGGGCGGATTTTAACGGCTACACCTTC.

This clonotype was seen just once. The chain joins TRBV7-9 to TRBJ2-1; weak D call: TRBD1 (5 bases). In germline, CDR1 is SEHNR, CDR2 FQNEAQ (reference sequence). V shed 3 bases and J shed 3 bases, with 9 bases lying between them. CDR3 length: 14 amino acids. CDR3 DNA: TGTGCCAGCAGCTTTGAAGGGGACTACAATGAGCAGTTCTTC. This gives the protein CASSFEGDYNEQFF. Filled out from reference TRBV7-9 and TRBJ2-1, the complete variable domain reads DTGVSQNPRHKITKRGQNVTFRCDPISEHNRLYWYRQTLGQGPEFLTYFQNEAQLEKSRLLSDRFSAERPKGSFSTLEIQRTEQGDSAMYLCASSFEGDYNEQFFGPGTRLTVL.

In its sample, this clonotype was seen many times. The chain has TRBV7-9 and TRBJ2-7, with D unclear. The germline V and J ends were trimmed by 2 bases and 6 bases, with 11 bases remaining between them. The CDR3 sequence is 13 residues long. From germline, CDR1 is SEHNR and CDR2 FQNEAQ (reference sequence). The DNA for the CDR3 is TGTGCCAGCAGCTTAAATTTAGTGGGCGAGCAGTACTTC. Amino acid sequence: CASSLNLVGEQYF.

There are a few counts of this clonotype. CDR3 nucleotides: TGTGCCAGCAATCGAGGGACTAGCGGGGGGGTGGATACGCAGTATTTT. Translating it yields CASNRGTSGGVDTQYF. The genes are TRBV2 and TRBJ2-3; 16 bases align to TRBD2. Germline V gene sequence: CDR1 SNHLY, CDR2 FYNNEI. J gave up 6 bases and V 7 bases, and 7 bases lay outside the gene matches. This CDR3 contains 16 residues.

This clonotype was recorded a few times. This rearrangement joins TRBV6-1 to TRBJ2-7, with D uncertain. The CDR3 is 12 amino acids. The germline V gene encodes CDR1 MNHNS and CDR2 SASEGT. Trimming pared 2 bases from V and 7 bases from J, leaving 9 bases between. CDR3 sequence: CASSESNGEQYF. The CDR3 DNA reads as TGTGCCAGCAGTGAAAGTAATGGGGAGCAGTACTTC.

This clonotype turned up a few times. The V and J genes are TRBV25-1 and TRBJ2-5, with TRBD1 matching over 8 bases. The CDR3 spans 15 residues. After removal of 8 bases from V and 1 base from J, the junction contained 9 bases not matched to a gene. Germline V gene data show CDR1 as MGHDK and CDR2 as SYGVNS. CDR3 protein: CASRRPTGAQETQYF. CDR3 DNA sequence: TGTGCCAGCCGAAGACCGACAGGGGCCCAAGAGACCCAGTACTTC.

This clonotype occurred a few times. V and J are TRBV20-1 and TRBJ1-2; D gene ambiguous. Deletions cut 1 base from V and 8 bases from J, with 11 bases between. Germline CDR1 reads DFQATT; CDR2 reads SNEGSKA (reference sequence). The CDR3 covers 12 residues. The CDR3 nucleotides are TGCAGTGCTAGAGTCAATCCTAGGGGCTACACCTTC. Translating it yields CSARVNPRGYTF.

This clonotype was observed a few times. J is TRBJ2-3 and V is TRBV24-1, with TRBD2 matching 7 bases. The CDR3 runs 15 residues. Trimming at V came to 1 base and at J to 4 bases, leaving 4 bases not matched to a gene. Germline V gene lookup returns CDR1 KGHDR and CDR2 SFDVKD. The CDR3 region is CATSDFLREPDTQYF. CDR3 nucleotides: TGTGCCACCAGTGATTTTTTGCGGGAGCCAGATACGCAGTATTTT.

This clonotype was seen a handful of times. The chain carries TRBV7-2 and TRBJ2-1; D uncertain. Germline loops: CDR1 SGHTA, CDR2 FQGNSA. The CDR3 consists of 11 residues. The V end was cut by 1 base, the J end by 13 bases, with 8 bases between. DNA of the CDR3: TGTGCCAGCAGCTTAGAAAGTCTACAGTTCTTC. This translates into CASSLESLQFF. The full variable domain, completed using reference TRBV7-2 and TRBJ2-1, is GAGVSQSPSNKVTEKGKDVELRCDPISGHTALYWYRQSLGQGLEFLIYFQGNSAPDKSGLPSDRFSAERTGGSVSTLTIQRTQQEDSAVYLCASSLESLQFFGPGTRLTVL.

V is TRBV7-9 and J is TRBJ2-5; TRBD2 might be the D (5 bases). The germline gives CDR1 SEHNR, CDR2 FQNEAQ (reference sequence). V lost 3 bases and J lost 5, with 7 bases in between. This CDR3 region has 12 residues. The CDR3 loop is CASSFGGETQYF. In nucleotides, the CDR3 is TGTGCCAGCAGCTTCGGCGGGGAGACCCAGTACTTC.

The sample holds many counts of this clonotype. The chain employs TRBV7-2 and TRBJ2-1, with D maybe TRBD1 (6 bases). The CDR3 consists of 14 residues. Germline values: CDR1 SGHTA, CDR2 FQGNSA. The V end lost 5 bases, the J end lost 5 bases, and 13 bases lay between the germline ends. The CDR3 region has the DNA TGTGCCAGCAGCCGCGCCAGGACAGACAATGAGCAGTTCTTC. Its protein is CASSRARTDNEQFF.

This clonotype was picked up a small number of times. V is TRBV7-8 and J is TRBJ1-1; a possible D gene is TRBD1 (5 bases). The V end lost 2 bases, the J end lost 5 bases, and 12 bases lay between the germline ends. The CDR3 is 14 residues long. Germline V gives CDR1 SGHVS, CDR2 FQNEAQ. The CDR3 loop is CASSLNTWGTEAFF. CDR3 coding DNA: TGTGCCAGCAGCTTAAATACTTGGGGGACTGAAGCTTTCTTT.

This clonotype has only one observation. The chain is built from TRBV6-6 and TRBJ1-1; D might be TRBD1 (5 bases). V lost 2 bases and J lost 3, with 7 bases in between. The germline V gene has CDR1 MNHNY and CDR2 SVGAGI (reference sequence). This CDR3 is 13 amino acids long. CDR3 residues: CASSYGGYTEAFF. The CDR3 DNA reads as TGTGCCAGCAGTTACGGGGGGTACACTGAAGCTTTCTTT.

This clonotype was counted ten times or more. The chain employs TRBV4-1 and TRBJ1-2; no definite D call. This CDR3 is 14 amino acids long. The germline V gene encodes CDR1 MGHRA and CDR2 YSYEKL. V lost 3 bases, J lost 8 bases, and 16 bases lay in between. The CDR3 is CASSHEEGLRGYTF. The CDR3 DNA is TGCGCCAGCAGCCATGAGGAGGGATTGAGAGGCTACACCTTC.

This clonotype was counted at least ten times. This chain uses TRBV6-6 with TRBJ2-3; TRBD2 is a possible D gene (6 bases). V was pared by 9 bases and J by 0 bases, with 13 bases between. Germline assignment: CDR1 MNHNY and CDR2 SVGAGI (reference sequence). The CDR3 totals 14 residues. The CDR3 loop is CASQAGTSTDTQYF. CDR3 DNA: TGTGCCAGTCAAGCCGGGACTAGCACAGATACGCAGTATTTT.

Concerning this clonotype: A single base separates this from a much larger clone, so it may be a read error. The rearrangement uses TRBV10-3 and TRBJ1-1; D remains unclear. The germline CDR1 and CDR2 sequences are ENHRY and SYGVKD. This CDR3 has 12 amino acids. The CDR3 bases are TGTGCCATCAGTGGGAAGAACACTGGAGCTTTCTTT. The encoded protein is CAISGKNTGAFF.

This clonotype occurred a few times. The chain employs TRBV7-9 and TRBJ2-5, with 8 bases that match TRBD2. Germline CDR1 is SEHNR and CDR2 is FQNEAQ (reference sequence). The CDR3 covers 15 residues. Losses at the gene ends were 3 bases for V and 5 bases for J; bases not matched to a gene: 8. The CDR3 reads CASSLLTSGGETQYF. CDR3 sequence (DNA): TGTGCCAGCAGCTTGTTAACGTCGGGGGGGGAGACCCAGTACTTC.